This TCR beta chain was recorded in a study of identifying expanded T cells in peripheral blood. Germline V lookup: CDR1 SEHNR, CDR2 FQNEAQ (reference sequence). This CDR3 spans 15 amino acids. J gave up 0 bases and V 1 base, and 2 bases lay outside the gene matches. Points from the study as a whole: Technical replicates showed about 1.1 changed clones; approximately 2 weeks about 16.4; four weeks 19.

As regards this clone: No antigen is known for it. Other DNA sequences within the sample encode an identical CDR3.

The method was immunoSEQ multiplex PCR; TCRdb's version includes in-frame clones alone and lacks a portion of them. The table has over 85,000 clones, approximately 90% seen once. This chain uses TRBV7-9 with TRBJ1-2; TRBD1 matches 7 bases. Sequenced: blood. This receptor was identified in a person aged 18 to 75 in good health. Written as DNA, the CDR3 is TGTGCCAGCAGCTTAGGACAGGGCGCTAACTATGGCTACACCTTC. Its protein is CASSLGQGANYGYTF.